This TCR beta chain originates from a study of T cell changes during pregnancy in multiple sclerosis. The germline CDR1 and CDR2 sequences are SGHDT and YYEEEE. CDR3 length: 14 amino acids. Trimming took 7 bases from V and 7 from J; bases not matched to a gene: 8. Repertoires were generated with immunoSEQ multiplex PCR, while TCRdb's copy carries only in-frame clones and drops some. This repertoire shows just under 20,000 clones, just over 85% found once; its top ten account for about 5.8%. The sequence was obtained from a female donor in good health, enrolled as a control in a pregnancy study. The chain employs TRBV5-6 and TRBJ2-1; TRBD1 aligns across 10 bases. The sample consisted of CD8+ T cells from peripheral blood mononuclear cells, taken in the third trimester of pregnancy. CDR3 residues: CASRPGQGRNEQFF. CDR3 nucleotides: TGTGCCAGCCGACCGGGACAGGGGAGGAATGAGCAGTTCTTC.